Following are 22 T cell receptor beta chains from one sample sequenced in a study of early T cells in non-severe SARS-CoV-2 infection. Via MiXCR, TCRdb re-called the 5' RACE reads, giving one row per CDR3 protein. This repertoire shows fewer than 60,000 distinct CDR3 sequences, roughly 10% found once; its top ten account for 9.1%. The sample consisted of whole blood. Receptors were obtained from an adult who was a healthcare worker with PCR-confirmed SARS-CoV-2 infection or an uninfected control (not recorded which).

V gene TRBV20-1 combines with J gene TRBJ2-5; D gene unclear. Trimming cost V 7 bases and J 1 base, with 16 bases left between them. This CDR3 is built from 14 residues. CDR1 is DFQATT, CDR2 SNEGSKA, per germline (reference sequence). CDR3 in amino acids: CSVAESIRQETQYF. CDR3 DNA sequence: TGCAGTGTTGCAGAGTCGATCCGCCAAGAGACCCAGTACTTC.

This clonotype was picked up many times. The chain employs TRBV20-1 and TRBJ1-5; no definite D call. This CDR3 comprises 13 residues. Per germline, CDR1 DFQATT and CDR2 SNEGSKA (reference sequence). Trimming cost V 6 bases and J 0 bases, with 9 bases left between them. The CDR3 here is CSARRDSNQPQHF. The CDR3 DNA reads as TGCAGTGCAAGAAGAGATAGCAATCAGCCCCAGCATTTT.

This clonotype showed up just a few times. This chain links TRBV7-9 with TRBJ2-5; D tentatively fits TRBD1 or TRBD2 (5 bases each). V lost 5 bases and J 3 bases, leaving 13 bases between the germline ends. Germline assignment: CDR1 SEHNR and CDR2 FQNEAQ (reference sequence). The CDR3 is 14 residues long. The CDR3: CASSPNGAKETQYF. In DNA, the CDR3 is TGTGCCAGCAGCCCGAACGGGGCTAAAGAGACCCAGTACTTC.

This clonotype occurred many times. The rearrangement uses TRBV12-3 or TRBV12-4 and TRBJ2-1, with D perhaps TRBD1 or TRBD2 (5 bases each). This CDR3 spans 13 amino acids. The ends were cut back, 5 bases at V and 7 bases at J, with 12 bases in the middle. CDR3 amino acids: CASSPGPLNEQFF. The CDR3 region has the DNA TGTGCCAGCAGTCCGGGACCTTTAAATGAGCAGTTCTTC.

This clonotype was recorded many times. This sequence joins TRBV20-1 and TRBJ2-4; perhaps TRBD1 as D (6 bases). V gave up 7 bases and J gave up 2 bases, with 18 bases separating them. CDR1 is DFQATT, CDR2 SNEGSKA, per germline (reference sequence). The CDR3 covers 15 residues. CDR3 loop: CSVSRSGGSKNIQYF. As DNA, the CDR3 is TGCAGTGTTAGTAGATCTGGGGGCTCCAAAAACATTCAGTACTTC.

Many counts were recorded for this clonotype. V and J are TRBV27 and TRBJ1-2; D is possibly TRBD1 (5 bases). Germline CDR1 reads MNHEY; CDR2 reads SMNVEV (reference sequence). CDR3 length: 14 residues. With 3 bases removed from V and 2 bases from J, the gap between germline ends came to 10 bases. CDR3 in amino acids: CASSFIGANYGYTF. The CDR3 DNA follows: TGTGCCAGCAGTTTTATCGGGGCCAACTATGGCTACACCTTC.

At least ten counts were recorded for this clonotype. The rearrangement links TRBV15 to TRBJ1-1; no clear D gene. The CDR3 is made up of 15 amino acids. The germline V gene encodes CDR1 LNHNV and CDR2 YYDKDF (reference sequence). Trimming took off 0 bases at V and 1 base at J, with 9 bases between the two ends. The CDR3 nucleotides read TGTGCCACCAGCAGAGATAGGACGGAGAACACTGAAGCTTTCTTT. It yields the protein CATSRDRTENTEAFF.

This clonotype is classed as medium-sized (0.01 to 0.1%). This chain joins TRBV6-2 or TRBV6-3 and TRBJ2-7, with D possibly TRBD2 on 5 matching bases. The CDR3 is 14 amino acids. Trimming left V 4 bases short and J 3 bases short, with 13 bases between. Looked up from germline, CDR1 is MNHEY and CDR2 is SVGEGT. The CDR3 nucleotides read TGTGCCAGCAGTTTAGCGTCTCTAATCTACGAGCAGTACTTC. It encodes CASSLASLIYEQYF.

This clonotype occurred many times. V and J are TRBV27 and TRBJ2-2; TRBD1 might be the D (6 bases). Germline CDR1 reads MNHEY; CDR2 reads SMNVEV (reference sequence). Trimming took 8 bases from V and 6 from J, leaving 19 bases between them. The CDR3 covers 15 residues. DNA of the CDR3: TGTGCCAGCCGTGTGATGCCAGGGGTACCCGGGGAGCTGTTTTTT. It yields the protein CASRVMPGVPGELFF.

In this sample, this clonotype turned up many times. This CDR3 reads CASSPNAGDPNQPQHF. CDR3 coding DNA: TGCGCCAGCAGCCCCAATGCCGGGGACCCCAATCAGCCCCAGCATTTT. V usage is TRBV4-3 and J usage is TRBJ1-5, with TRBD1 as a possible D gene (5 bases). CDR1 and CDR2 (germline): LGHNA, YSLEER. There are 16 residues in the CDR3. Deletions cut 4 bases from V and 3 bases from J, with 16 bases between.

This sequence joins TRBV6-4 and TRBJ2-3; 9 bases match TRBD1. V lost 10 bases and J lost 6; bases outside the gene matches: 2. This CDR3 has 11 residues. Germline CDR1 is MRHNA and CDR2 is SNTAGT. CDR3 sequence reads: CATGTGDTQYF. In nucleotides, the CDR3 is TGTGCCACGGGGACAGGGGATACGCAGTATTTT.

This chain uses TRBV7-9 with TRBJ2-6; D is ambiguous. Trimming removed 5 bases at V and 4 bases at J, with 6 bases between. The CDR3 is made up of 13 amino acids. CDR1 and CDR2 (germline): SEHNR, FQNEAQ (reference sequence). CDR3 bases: TGTGCCAGCAGCCAAGGAGGGGCCAACGTCCTGACTTTC. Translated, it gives CASSQGGANVLTF.

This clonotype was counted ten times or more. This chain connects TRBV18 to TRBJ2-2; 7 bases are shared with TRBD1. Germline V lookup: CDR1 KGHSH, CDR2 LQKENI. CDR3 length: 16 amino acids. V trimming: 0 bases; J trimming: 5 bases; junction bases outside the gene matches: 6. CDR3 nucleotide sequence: TGTGCCAGCTCACCACCGGGACAGACATATACCGGGGAGCTGTTTTTT. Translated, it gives CASSPPGQTYTGELFF.

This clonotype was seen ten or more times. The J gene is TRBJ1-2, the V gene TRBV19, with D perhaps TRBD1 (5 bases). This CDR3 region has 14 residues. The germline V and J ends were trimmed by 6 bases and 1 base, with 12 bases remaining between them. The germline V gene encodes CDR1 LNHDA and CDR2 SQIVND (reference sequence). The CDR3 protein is CASRPGTINYGYTF. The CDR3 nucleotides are TGTGCCAGTAGGCCAGGGACTATTAACTATGGCTACACCTTC.

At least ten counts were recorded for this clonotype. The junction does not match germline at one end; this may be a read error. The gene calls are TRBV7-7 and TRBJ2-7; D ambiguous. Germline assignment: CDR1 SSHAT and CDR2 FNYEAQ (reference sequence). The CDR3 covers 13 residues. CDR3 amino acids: CASSLSLESEQYF. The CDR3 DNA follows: TGTGCTAGCAGCTTAAGTCTAGAATCCGAGCAGTACTTC.

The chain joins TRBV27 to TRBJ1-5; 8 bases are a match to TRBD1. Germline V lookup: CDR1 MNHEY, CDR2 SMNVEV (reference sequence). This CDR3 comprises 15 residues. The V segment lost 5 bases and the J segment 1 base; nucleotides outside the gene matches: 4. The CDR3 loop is CASSVQGASNQPQHF. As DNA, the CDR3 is TGTGCCAGCAGTGTGCAGGGGGCAAGCAATCAGCCCCAGCATTTT.

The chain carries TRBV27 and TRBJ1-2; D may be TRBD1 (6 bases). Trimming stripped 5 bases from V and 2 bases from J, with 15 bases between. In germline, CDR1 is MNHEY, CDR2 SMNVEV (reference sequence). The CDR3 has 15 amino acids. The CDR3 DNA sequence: TGTGCCAGCAGTAGAGCCCGGACAGTCAACTATGGCTACACCTTC. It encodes CASSRARTVNYGYTF.

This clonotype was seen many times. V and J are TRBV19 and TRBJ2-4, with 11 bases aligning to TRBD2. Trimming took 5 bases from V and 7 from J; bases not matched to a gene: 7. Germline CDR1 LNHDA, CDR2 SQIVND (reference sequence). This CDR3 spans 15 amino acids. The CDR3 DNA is TGTGCCAGTAGTTTTTGGCGGACTAGCGGGAACATTCAGTACTTC. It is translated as CASSFWRTSGNIQYF.

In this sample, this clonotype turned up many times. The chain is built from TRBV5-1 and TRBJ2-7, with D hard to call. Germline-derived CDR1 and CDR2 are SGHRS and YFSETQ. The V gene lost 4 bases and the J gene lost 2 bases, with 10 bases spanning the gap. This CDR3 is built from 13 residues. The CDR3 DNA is TGCGCCAGCAGCCTATATACGACCTACGAGCAGTACTTC. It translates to CASSLYTTYEQYF. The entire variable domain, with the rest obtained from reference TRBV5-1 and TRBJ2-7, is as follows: KAGVTQTPRYLIKTRGQQVTLSCSPISGHRSVSWYQQTPGQGLQFLFEYFSETQRNKGNFPGRFSGRQFSNSRSEMNVSTLELGDSALYLCASSLYTTYEQYFGPGTRLTVT.

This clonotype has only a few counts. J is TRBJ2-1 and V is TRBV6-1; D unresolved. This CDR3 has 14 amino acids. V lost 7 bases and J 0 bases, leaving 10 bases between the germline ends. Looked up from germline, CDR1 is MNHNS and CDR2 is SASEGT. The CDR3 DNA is TGTGCCAGCAATTTCGAGCTCTCCTACAATGAGCAGTTCTTC. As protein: CASNFELSYNEQFF.

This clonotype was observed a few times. The CDR3 DNA is TGTGCCAGCAGCCCGGGACAGGGGGCGACCTACGAGCAGTACTTC. This translates into CASSPGQGATYEQYF. The chain is built from TRBV6-1 and TRBJ2-7, with 12 positions matching TRBD1. Trimming removed 6 bases from V and 2 bases from J; junction bases left unmatched: 5. Germline CDR1 is MNHNS and CDR2 is SASEGT. The CDR3 extends over 15 amino acids.

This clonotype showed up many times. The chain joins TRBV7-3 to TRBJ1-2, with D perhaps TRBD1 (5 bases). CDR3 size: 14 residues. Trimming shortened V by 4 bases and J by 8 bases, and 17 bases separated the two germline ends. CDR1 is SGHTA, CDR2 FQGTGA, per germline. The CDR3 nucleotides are TGTGCCAGCAGCTCCTCCGGGACGGCGAGCGGCTACACCTTC. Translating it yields CASSSSGTASGYTF.